The 3 T cell receptor beta chains presented below share a single source sample, sequenced in a study of OX40 agonist ivuxolimab in advanced cancers. Here immunoSEQ multiplex PCR was the method, and the copy in TCRdb shows in-frame clones only, minus some. This table holds around 60,000 clones, 80% to 90% found once. This material consisted of CD4+ or CD8+ T cells sorted from blood, taken in a trial of the OX40 agonist ivuxolimab. All receptors derive from an adult with an advanced solid tumor such as melanoma, head and neck, liver or kidney cancer.

The J gene is TRBJ1-4, the V gene TRBV28; the match to TRBD1 covers 9 bases. The ends lost 1 base at V and 8 bases at J; junction bases unmatched: 5. The CDR3 totals 15 residues. The germline gives CDR1 MDHEN, CDR2 SYDVKM. CDR3 nucleotide sequence: TGTGCCAGCAGTTTATACAGGGGGCGTCCCGAAAAACTGTTTTTT. Its translation: CASSLYRGRPEKLFF. Complete variable domain (other parts from reference TRBV28 and TRBJ1-4): DVKVTQSSRYLVKRTGEKVFLECVQDMDHENMFWYRQDPGLGLRLIYFSYDVKMKEKGDIPEGYSVSREKKERFSLILESASTNQTSMYLCASSLYRGRPEKLFFGSGTQLSVL.

The rearrangement links TRBV5-6 to TRBJ2-7; D call uncertain. V shed 2 bases and J shed 2 bases, with 11 bases lying between them. The germline CDR1 and CDR2 sequences are SGHDT and YYEEEE. The CDR3 loop spans 14 amino acids. The CDR3 spells CASSFVGNTYEQYF. The CDR3 region has the DNA TGTGCCAGCAGCTTTGTGGGGAACACCTACGAGCAGTACTTC. Complete variable domain (other parts from reference TRBV5-6 and TRBJ2-7): DAGVTQSPTHLIKTRGQQVTLRCSPKSGHDTVSWYQQALGQGPQFIFQYYEEEERQRGNFPDRFSGHQFPNYSSELNVNALLLGDSALYLCASSFVGNTYEQYFGPGTRLTVT.

The V and J genes are TRBV27 and TRBJ2-1; D is ambiguous. Trimming left V 0 bases short and J 6 bases short, with 6 bases between. The CDR3 has 13 residues. Germline-derived CDR1 and CDR2 are MNHEY and SMNVEV (reference sequence). CDR3 DNA: TGTGCCAGCAGTTTATCGTGGGTCAATGAGCAGTTCTTC. Protein product: CASSLSWVNEQFF.